The 18 T cell receptor beta chains below all came from one sample that was sequenced in a study of human T cells and chemical hapten exposure. Time point: patch test 3, about 24 weeks after DPC sensitization. Treatment here: therapeutic diphenylcyclopropenone sensitization with weekly scalp DPC. MiXCR, applied by TCRdb to the RACE reads, yields one record per CDR3 protein. The sample lists 90,000 to 140,000 distinct CDR3 sequences; about 34% were seen once. The specimen was whole blood, collected in connection with sensitization to the hapten diphenylcyclopropenone (DPC). All receptors derive from a man in his forties or fifties with alopecia areata. Some clones in this sample may be carry-over from other donors' samples.

The chain is built from TRBV6-1 and TRBJ2-7; the D is unclear. Germline V CDR1 and CDR2: MNHNS, SASEGT. The CDR3 covers 12 residues. The germline V and J ends were trimmed by 2 bases and 7 bases, with 9 bases remaining between them. In nucleotides, the CDR3 is TGTGCCAGCAGTGAAAGTACAACTGAGCAGTACGTC. This gives the protein CASSESTTEQYV.

CDR3 coding DNA: TGCAGTGCTAGAATTCCCTCCTACGAGCAGTACTTC. Its translation is CSARIPSYEQYF. The chain is built from TRBV20-1 and TRBJ2-7; no clear D. The CDR3 runs 12 residues. CDR1 DFQATT and CDR2 SNEGSKA come from the germline V gene (reference sequence). V was shortened by 2 bases and J by 0 bases, with 5 bases between the two germline ends.

In this sample, this clonotype turned up once. J is TRBJ2-7 and V is TRBV5-1, with D tentatively TRBD1 (6 bases). Trimming left V 4 bases short and J 1 base short, with 12 bases between. In germline, CDR1 is SGHRS, CDR2 YFSETQ. This CDR3 region has 14 residues. The CDR3 here is CASSKDQGSYEQYV. The CDR3 bases are TGCGCCAGCAGCAAAGATCAGGGGTCCTACGAGCAGTACGTC.

This clonotype was found a few times. The chain has TRBV12-3 or TRBV12-4 and TRBJ2-3; a possible D gene is TRBD1 (5 bases). CDR3 length equals 16 residues. V was cut by 5 bases and J by 3 bases, with 18 bases left in between. This CDR3 reads CASSRDMTESTDTQYF. The CDR3, as DNA: TGTGCCAGCAGTCGAGATATGACAGAGTCTACAGATACGCAGTATTTT.

This clonotype was counted only a few times. V is TRBV18 and J is TRBJ2-3, with D perhaps assigned TRBD1 or TRBD2 (5 bases each). This CDR3 contains 14 residues. In germline, CDR1 is KGHSH, CDR2 LQKENI. V lost 6 bases, J lost 5 bases, and 15 bases lay in between. CDR3 DNA sequence: TGTGCCAGCTCGGGACCGACTAAAGGAGATACGCAGTATTTT. Its translation: CASSGPTKGDTQYF.

The gene calls are TRBV2 and TRBJ2-3, with D tentatively TRBD2 (6 bases). Looked up from germline, CDR1 is SNHLY and CDR2 is FYNNEI. With 4 bases removed from V and 8 bases from J, the gap between germline ends came to 16 bases. The CDR3 consists of 14 residues. The DNA for the CDR3 is TGTGCCAGCAGTGCTCGGGGAGGCATAGGTACGCAGTATTTT. Residues: CASSARGGIGTQYF.

The rearrangement joins TRBV29-1 to TRBJ2-1; no reliable D call. This CDR3 spans 11 amino acids. V was clipped by 1 base and J by 6 bases, with 4 bases between them. Germline V gene lookup returns CDR1 SQVTM and CDR2 ANQGSEA. The CDR3 protein is CSVEGSNEQFF. CDR3 sequence (DNA): TGCAGCGTTGAAGGAAGCAATGAGCAGTTCTTC.

This clonotype has only a few counts. The chain employs TRBV27 and TRBJ2-2; weak D call: TRBD1 (5 bases). Germline lookup yields CDR1 MNHEY and CDR2 SMNVEV (reference sequence). This CDR3 is 13 amino acids long. With 3 bases removed from V and 8 bases from J, the gap between germline ends came to 10 bases. The CDR3 here is CASSLGLLGELFF. As DNA, the CDR3 is TGTGCCAGCAGTTTGGGGCTTCTGGGGGAGCTGTTTTTT.

CDR3 nucleotide sequence: TGTGCCAGCTCACCCCGGGGCATGGAGACCCAGTACTTC. It is translated as CASSPRGMETQYF. The chain uses TRBV18 and TRBJ2-5; D may correspond to TRBD1 or TRBD2 (5 bases each). V lost 3 bases to trimming and J lost 5 bases, with 10 bases between them. The CDR3 length is 13 residues. In germline, CDR1 is KGHSH, CDR2 LQKENI. The full variable domain, in which reference TRBV18 and TRBJ2-5 provide the parts outside the CDR3, is NAGVMQNPRHLVRRRGQEARLRCSPMKGHSHVYWYRQLPEEGLKFMVYLQKENIIDESGMPKERFSAEFPKEGPSILRIQQVVRGDSAAYFCASSPRGMETQYFGPGTRLLVL.

The CDR3 here is CASSSRTSGPPETQYF. The CDR3 bases are TGTGCCAGCAGCTCTCGGACTAGCGGGCCTCCGGAGACCCAGTACTTC. The chain recombines TRBV5-4 with TRBJ2-5, with 11 bases identical to TRBD2. V was pared by 3 bases and J by 5 bases, with 9 bases of the junction left unmatched. Germline V gene data show CDR1 as SGHNT and CDR2 as YYREEE (reference sequence). This CDR3 has 16 amino acids.

This clonotype was observed a handful of times. The chain's CDR3 is CASSPGQIVFF. CDR3 bases: TGTGCCAGCAGCCCCGGACAGATTGTGTTTTTT. This chain connects TRBV7-9 to TRBJ1-4; tentative D call: TRBD1 (6 bases). The germline gives CDR1 SEHNR, CDR2 FQNEAQ (reference sequence). Between the trimmed V and J ends, which lost 5 bases and 15 bases, there was a span of 13 bases. The CDR3 has 11 residues.

The V call is TRBV7-8, the J call TRBJ2-7, with TRBD2 as a possible D gene (5 bases). CDR3 length: 14 residues. CDR1 and CDR2 from the germline V gene are SGHVS and FQNEAQ. Trimming pared 5 bases from V and 2 bases from J, leaving 13 bases between. In nucleotides, the CDR3 is TGTGCCAGCAGCCACACCGAGGGCCCCTACGAGCAGTACGTC. Translation gives CASSHTEGPYEQYV.

A word on this clonotype: Sequence at one end of the junction differs from germline and may be a read error. The genes are TRBV20-1 and TRBJ2-1, with 10 bases that match TRBD1. Germline assignment: CDR1 DFQATT and CDR2 SNEGSKA (reference sequence). The CDR3 length is 13 residues. DNA of the CDR3: TGCAGCCCAGGACAGGGGGGATACAATAAGCAGTTCTTC. Its translation is CSPGQGGYNKQFF.

The V and J genes are TRBV5-1 and TRBJ1-2, with TRBD1 identical over 8 bases. The length of the CDR3 is 14 residues. Germline V gene sequence: CDR1 SGHRS, CDR2 YFSETQ. The ends lost 0 bases at V and 8 bases at J; junction bases unmatched: 6. CDR3 in DNA: TGCGCCAGCAGCTTGGGACAGGGGTCGCCGGGCTACACCTTC. This encodes CASSLGQGSPGYTF. Full variable domain (remainder filled in from reference TRBV5-1 and TRBJ1-2): KAGVTQTPRYLIKTRGQQVTLSCSPISGHRSVSWYQQTPGQGLQFLFEYFSETQRNKGNFPGRFSGRQFSNSRSEMNVSTLELGDSALYLCASSLGQGSPGYTFGSGTRLTVV.

This rearrangement joins TRBV18 to TRBJ2-6; possible D gene TRBD2, 5 bases. Germline V CDR1 and CDR2: KGHSH, LQKENI. Trimming removed 3 bases from V and 0 bases from J, with 15 bases in between. The CDR3 is 18 amino acids. CDR3 nucleotides: TGTGCCAGCTCACCTGTCCGGGAACTGCACTCTGGGGCCAACGTCCTGACTTTC. Encoded protein: CASSPVRELHSGANVLTF.

This clonotype appeared a few times. The V and J genes are TRBV5-1 and TRBJ2-5, with D perhaps TRBD2 (6 bases). Germline V gives CDR1 SGHRS, CDR2 YFSETQ. Trimming took 4 bases from V and 2 from J, leaving 9 bases between them. The CDR3 totals 13 residues. CDR3 DNA sequence: TGCGCCAGCAGCAGGGGACTTCAAGAGACCCAGTACTTC. This encodes CASSRGLQETQYF.

The V and J genes are TRBV18 and TRBJ2-1; D call uncertain. The ends were cut back, 1 base at V and 1 base at J, with 11 bases in the middle. Germline V lookup: CDR1 KGHSH, CDR2 LQKENI. The CDR3 consists of 16 residues. CDR3 protein: CASSPLRPPSYNEQFF. The CDR3 region has the DNA TGTGCCAGCTCACCACTTCGGCCCCCGTCCTACAATGAGCAGTTCTTC.

The rearrangement uses TRBV6-5 and TRBJ2-5; D is uncertain. CDR1 is MNHEY and CDR2 is SVGAGI in the germline V gene. The CDR3 has 13 residues. Trimming cost V 7 bases and J 5 bases, with 14 bases left between them. CDR3: CASTHRVLETQYF. CDR3 DNA: TGTGCCAGCACCCACCGGGTCCTTGAGACCCAGTACTTC.